This T cell receptor beta chain was identified during a study of post-analysis software for immune sequencing data. The CDR3 is 13 residues long. Germline V gene lookup returns CDR1 SGHDT and CDR2 YYEEEE. Researchers reported that TCR beta cDNA libraries carried unique molecular identifiers. One entry per CDR3 protein, called by TCRdb with MiXCR from the PCR reads. The sample consists of some 890,000 distinct CDR3 sequences, approximately 50% of them appearing once. Study observations and caveats: Four to six TRBV segments were significantly more frequent in patients than in controls. TRBV5-6, TRBV5-1 and TRBV20-1 were among these segments.

On this clonotype: Its matching antigen is unknown.

The rearrangement joins TRBV5-6 to TRBJ2-4; D call uncertain. The end of the DNA fits TRBJ2-7 better, so the J call may be wrong. This TCR was recovered from a girl aged 10-17 years with multiple sclerosis. Sequencing was done on a sample of blood. CDR3 loop: CASSLMGGYEQYF. CDR3 DNA sequence: TGTGCCAGCAGTTTGATGGGTGGGTACGAGCAGTACTTC.